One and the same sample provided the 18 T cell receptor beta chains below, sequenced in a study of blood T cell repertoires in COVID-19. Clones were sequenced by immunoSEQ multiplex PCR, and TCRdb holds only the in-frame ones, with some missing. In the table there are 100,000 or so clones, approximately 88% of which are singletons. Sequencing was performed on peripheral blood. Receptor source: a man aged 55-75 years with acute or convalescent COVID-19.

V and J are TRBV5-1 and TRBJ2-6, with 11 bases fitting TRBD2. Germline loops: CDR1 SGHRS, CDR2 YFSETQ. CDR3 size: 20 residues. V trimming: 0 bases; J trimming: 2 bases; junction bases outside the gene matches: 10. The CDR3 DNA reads TGCGCCAGCAGCTTGGGCCCCAGACTAGCGGGGTCCACTGGGGCCAACGTCCTGACTTTC. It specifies CASSLGPRLAGSTGANVLTF.

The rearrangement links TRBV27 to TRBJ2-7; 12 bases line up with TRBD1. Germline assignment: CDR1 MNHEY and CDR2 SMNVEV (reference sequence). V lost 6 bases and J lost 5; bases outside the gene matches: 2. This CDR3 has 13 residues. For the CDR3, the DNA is TGTGCCAGCAGCGGGACAGGGGGCGACGAGCAGTACTTC. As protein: CASSGTGGDEQYF.

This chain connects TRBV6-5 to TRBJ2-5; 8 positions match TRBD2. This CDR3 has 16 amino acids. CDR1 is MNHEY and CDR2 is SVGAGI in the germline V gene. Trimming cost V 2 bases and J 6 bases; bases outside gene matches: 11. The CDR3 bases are TGTGCCAGCAGTTACACGGCTACTAGCGGACCCAAGACCCAGTACTTC. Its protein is CASSYTATSGPKTQYF.

CDR3: CASSLPHSGGAVYNEQFF. The CDR3 DNA reads TGTGCCAGCAGCCTCCCCCATAGCGGGGGGGCTGTTTACAATGAGCAGTTCTTC. The V gene is TRBV14, the J gene TRBJ2-1; 11 bases are shared with TRBD2. Per germline, CDR1 SGHDN and CDR2 FVKESK. V dropped 4 bases and J dropped 4; count of bases not matched to a gene: 12. The CDR3 totals 18 residues.

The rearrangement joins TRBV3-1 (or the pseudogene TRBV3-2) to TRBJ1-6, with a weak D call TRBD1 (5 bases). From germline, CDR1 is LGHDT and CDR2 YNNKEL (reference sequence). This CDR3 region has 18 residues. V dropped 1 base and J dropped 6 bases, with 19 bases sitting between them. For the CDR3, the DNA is TGTGCCAGCAGCCAAGGGGGCCCTAACCCCTTTCGTAATTCACCCCTCCACTTT. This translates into CASSQGGPNPFRNSPLHF.

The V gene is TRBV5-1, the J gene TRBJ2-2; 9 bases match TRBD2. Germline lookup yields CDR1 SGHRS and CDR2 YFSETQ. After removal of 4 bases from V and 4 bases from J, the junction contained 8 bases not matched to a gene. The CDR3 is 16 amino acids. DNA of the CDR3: TGCGCCAGCAGCCGCTTAGCGGGAGAGGGCACCGGGGAGCTGTTTTTT. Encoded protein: CASSRLAGEGTGELFF.

The CDR3 reads CASSFPGSSYEQYF. The CDR3 nucleotides are TGTGCCAGCAGCTTCCCGGGGTCCTCCTACGAGCAGTACTTC. The genes are TRBV11-2 and TRBJ2-7; TRBD2 is a possible D gene (5 bases). Germline V lookup: CDR1 SGHAT, CDR2 FQNNGV. This CDR3 is built from 14 residues. V lost 3 bases and J 0 bases, leaving 9 bases between the germline ends.

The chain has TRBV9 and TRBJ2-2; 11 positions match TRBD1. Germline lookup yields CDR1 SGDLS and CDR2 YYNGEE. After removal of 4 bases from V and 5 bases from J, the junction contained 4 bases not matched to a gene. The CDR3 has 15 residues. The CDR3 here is CASSSGTGGTGELFF. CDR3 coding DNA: TGTGCCAGCAGCTCCGGGACAGGGGGAACCGGGGAGCTGTTTTTT.

CDR3 in amino acids: CASSQTGDGTDTQYF. CDR3 nucleotides: TGTGCCAGCAGCCAGACAGGTGATGGCACAGATACGCAGTATTTT. The V and J genes are TRBV3-1 (or the pseudogene TRBV3-2) and TRBJ2-3, with D possibly being TRBD1 (6 bases). The V gene's germline CDR1 is LGHDT and CDR2 YNNKEL (reference sequence). V was pared by 3 bases and J by 1 base, with 11 bases between. The CDR3 has 15 residues.

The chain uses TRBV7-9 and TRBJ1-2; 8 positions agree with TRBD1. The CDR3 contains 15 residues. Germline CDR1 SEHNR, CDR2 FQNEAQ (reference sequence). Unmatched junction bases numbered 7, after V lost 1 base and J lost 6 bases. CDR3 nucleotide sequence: TGTGCCAGCAGCTTAGAGGTCAGGGGGCGGGATGGCTACACCTTC. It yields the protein CASSLEVRGRDGYTF.

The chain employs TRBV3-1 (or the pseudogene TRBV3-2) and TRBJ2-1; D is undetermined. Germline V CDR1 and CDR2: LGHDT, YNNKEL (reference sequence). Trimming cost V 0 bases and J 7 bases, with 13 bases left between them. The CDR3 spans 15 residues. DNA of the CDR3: TGTGCCAGCAGCCAAGACAGAGGTACTATTAATGAGCAGTTCTTC. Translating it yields CASSQDRGTINEQFF.

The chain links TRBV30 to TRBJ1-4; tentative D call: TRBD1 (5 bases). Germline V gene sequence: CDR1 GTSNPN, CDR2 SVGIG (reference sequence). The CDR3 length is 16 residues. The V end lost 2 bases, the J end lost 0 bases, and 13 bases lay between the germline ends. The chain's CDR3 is CAWSLGGIATNEKLFF. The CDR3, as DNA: TGTGCCTGGAGTCTCGGGGGAATTGCAACTAATGAAAAACTGTTTTTT.

The DNA of the CDR3 is TGCAGTGGTACACAGGCAGGGACCCAGTACTTC. Protein product: CSGTQAGTQYF. This sequence joins TRBV20-1 and TRBJ2-5, with a weak D call TRBD1 (5 bases). CDR3 length equals 11 residues. Germline assignment: CDR1 DFQATT and CDR2 SNEGSKA (reference sequence). Trimming removed 7 bases at V and 7 bases at J, with 13 bases between.

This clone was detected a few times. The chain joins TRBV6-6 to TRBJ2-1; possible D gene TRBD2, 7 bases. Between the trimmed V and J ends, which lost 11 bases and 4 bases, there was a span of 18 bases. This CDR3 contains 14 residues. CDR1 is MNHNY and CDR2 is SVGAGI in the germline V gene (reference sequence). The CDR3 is CAAEGGLRYNEQFF. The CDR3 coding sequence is TGTGCCGCGGAGGGGGGGCTACGTTACAATGAGCAGTTCTTC.

CDR3 sequence (DNA): TGCAGCGTTATTCCCCGTAGCACTGAAGCTTTCTTT. It is translated as CSVIPRSTEAFF. The chain has TRBV29-1 and TRBJ1-1; D not certain. The V end was cut by 5 bases, the J end by 4 bases, with 11 bases between. The germline CDR1 and CDR2 sequences are SQVTM and ANQGSEA. CDR3 length: 12 amino acids.

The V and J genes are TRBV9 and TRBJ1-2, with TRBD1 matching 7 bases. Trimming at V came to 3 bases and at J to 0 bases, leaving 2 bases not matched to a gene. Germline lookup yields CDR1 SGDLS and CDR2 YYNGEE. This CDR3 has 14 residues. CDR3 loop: CASSETGSNYGYTF. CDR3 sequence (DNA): TGTGCCAGCAGCGAGACAGGGTCTAACTATGGCTACACCTTC.

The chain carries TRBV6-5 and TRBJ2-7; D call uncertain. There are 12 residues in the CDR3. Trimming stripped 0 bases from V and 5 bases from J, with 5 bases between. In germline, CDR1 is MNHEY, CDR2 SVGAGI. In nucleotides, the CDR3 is TGTGCCAGCAGTTACTCGGGCCACGAGCAGTACTTC. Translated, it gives CASSYSGHEQYF.

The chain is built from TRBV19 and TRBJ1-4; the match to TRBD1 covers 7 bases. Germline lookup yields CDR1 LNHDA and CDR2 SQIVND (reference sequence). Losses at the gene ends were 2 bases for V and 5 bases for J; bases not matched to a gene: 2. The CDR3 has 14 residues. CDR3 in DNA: TGTGCCAGTAGTATACGGGACAGCAATGAAAAACTGTTTTTT. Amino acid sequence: CASSIRDSNEKLFF.